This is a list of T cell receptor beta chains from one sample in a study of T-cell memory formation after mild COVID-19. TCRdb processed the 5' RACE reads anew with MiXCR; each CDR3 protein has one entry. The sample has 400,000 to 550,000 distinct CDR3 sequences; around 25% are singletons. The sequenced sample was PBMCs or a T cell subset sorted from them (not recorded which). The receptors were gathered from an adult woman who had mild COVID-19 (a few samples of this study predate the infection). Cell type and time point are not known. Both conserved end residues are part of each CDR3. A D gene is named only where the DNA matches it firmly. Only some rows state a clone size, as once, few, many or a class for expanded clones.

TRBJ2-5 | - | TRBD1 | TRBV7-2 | CASSGDRRETQYF | TGTGCCAGCAGCGGGGACAGGCGAGAGACCCAGTACTTC
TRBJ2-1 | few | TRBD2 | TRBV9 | CASSVGTSGNNEQFF | TGTGCCAGCAGCGTGGGGACTAGCGGCAACAATGAGCAGTTCTTC
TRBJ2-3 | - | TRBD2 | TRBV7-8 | CASSRWLAATDTQYF | TGTGCCAGCAGCCGGTGGCTAGCGGCCACAGATACGCAGTATTTT
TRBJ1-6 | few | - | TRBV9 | CASSVATGSSPLHF | TGTGCCAGCAGCGTAGCGACAGGTTCCTCACCCCTCCACTTT
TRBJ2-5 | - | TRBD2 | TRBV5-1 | CASSGLAGAETQYF | TGCGCCAGCAGCGGACTAGCGGGAGCAGAGACCCAGTACTTC
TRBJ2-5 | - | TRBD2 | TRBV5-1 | CASSFSASGGLQETQYF | TGCGCCAGCAGCTTTTCGGCTAGCGGGGGACTTCAAGAGACCCAGTACTTC
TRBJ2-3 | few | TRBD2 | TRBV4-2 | CASSQVWAGDLAGGPSTDTQYF | TGTGCCAGCAGCCAAGTTTGGGCTGGAGATTTAGCGGGGGGGCCTAGCACAGATACGCAGTATTTT
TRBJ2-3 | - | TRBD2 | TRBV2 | CASTSSGRDTQYF | TGTGCCAGCACTTCTAGCGGCAGAGATACGCAGTATTTT
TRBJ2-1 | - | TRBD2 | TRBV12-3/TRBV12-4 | CASRPPSGLGNEQFF | TGTGCCAGCCGCCCGCCTAGCGGTTTAGGAAATGAGCAGTTCTTC
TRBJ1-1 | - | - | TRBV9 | CASSVDKGEAFF | TGTGCCAGCAGCGTAGATAAAGGTGAAGCTTTCTTT
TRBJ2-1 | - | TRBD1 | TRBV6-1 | CASSVGQGLYNEQFF | TGTGCCAGCAGTGTGGGACAGGGCCTCTACAATGAGCAGTTCTTC
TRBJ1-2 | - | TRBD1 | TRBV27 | CASSVGGIGYTF | TGTGCCAGCAGTGTAGGGGGCATTGGCTACACCTTC
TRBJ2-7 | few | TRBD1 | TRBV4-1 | CASSHLTGRYEQYF | TGCGCCAGCAGCCACCTGACAGGGCGGTACGAGCAGTACTTC
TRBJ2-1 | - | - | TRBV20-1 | CSARATKAQQQFF | TGCAGTGCACGTGCCACCAAGGCTCAACAGCAGTTCTTC
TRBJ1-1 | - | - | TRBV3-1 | CASSQEGGGTEAFF | TGTGCCAGCAGCCAAGAGGGGGGAGGCACTGAAGCTTTCTTT
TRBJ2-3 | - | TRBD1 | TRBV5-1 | CASTGTAFTDTQYF | TGCGCCAGCACCGGGACAGCCTTCACAGATACGCAGTATTTT
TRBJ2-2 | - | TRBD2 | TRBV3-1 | CASSPSGGAYTGELFF | TGTGCCAGCAGCCCTAGCGGGGGGGCTTACACCGGGGAGCTGTTTTTT
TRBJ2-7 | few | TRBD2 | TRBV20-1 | CSAKGLAGSSYEQYF | TGCAGTGCTAAAGGACTAGCGGGGAGCTCCTACGAGCAGTACTTC
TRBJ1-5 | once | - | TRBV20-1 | CSASVGRDQPQHF | TGCAGTGCTAGCGTGGGGCGGGATCAGCCCCAGCATTTT
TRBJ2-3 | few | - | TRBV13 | CASSLVTELAAGSTDTQYF | TGTGCCAGCAGCTTAGTGACAGAACTAGCAGCTGGGAGCACAGATACGCAGTATTTT
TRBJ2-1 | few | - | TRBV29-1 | CSVDPRDGYNEQFF | TGCAGCGTTGACCCCCGGGACGGGTACAATGAGCAGTTCTTC
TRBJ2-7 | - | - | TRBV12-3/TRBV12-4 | CASSLAQGGEQYF | TGTGCCAGCAGTTTAGCTCAGGGTGGGGAGCAGTACTTC
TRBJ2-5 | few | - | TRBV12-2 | CASRLWDFGFKETQYF | TGTGCAAGTCGCTTGTGGGATTTCGGCTTCAAAGAGACCCAGTACTTC
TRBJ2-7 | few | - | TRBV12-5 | CASGLVGTGQLLAKQYF | TGTGCTAGTGGTTTGGTAGGTACCGGACAGCTGCTGGCGAAGCAGTACTTC
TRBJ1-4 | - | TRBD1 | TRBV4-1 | CASSQVQQGAEKLFF | TGCGCCAGCAGCCAAGTTCAACAGGGGGCGGAAAAACTGTTTTTT
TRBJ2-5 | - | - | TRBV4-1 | CASSQDHTETQYF | TGCGCCAGCAGCCAAGATCATACGGAGACCCAGTACTTC
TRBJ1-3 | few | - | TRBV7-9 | CASSRPGFSSGNTIYF | TGTGCCAGCAGCCGGCCGGGGTTCAGCTCTGGAAACACCATATATTTT
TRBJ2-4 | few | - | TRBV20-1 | CSASWNTRAKNIQYF | TGCAGTGCTAGCTGGAACACTCGAGCCAAAAACATTCAGTACTTC
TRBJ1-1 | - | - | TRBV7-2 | CASSLAGGASEAFF | TGTGCCAGCAGCTTAGCGGGGGGCGCATCTGAAGCTTTCTTT
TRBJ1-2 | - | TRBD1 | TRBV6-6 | CASRAGTGSGYTF | TGTGCCAGCAGAGCCGGGACAGGGAGCGGCTACACCTTC
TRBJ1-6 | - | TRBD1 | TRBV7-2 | CASSKTGVGNSPLHF | TGTGCCAGCAGCAAGACAGGGGTGGGGAATTCACCCCTCCACTTT
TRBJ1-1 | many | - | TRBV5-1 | CASSLVGGEAFF | TGTGCCAGCAGCTTGGTGGGGGGTGAAGCTTTCTTT
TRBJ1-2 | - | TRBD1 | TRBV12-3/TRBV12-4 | CASSTGTGVYGYTF | TGTGCCAGCAGCACCGGGACAGGGGTCTATGGCTACACCTTC
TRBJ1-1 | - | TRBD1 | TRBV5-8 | CASSYSGGGEAFF | TGTGCCAGCAGCTATTCAGGGGGCGGTGAAGCTTTCTTT
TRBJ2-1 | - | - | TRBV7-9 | CASSSGASIEQFF | TGTGCCAGCAGCTCAGGGGCCAGCATTGAGCAGTTCTTC
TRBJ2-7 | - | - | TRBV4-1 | CASSQDAPPVLHYEQYF | TGCGCCAGCAGCCAAGATGCCCCGCCGGTACTTCACTACGAGCAGTACTTC
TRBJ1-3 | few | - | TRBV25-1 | CASSEGRYSGNTIYF | TGTGCCAGCAGTGAAGGACGGTACTCTGGAAACACCATATATTTT
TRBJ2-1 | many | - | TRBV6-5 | CASRNADGFYNEQFF | TGTGCCAGCAGGAACGCGGACGGCTTCTACAATGAGCAGTTCTTC
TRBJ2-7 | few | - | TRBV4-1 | CASSQERDSYEQYF | TGCGCCAGCAGCCAAGAAAGGGACTCCTACGAGCAGTACTTC
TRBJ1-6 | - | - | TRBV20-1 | CSARDLQPRYSPLHF | TGCAGTGCTAGAGATCTCCAGCCAAGGTATTCACCCCTCCACTTT
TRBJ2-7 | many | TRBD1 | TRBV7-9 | CASSPTGTDYEQYF | TGTGCCAGCAGCCCTACCGGGACAGATTACGAGCAGTACTTC
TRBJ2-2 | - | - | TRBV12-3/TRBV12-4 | CASRPDGPGELFF | TGTGCCAGCAGGCCGGACGGCCCCGGGGAGCTGTTTTTT
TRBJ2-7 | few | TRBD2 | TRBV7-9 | CASSSTSGTASYEQYF | TGTGCCAGCAGCTCGACTAGCGGGACGGCCTCCTACGAGCAGTACTTC
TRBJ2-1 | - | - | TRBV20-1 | CSARGLDGRSYNEQFF | TGCAGTGCTAGGGGCCTCGACGGACGCTCCTACAATGAGCAGTTCTTC
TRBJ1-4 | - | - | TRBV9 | CASSVSSSTNEKLFF | TGTGCCAGCAGCGTGTCGTCTTCCACTAATGAAAAACTGTTTTTT